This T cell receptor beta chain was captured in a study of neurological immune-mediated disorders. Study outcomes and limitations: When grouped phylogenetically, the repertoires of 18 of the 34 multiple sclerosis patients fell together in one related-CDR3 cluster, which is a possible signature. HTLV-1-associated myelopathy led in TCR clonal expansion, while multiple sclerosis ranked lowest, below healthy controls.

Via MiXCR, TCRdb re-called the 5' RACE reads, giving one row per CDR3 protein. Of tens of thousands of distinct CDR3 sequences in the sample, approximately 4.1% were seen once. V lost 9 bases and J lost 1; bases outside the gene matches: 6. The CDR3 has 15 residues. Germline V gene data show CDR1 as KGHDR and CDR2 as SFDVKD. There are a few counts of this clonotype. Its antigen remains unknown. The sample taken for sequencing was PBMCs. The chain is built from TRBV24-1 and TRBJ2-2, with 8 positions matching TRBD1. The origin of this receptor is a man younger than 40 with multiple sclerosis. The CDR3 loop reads CATFDGQGNTGELFF. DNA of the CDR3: TGTGCCACCTTCGACGGACAGGGGAACACCGGGGAGCTGTTTTTT.